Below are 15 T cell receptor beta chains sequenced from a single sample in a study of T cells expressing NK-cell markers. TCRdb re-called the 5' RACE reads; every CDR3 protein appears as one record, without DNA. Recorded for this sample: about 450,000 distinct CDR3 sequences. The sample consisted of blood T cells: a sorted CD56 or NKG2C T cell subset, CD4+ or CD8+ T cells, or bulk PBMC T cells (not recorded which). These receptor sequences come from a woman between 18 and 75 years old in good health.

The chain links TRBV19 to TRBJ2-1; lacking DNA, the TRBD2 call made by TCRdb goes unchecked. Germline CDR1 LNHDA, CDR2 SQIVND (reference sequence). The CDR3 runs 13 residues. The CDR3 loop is CATTGGGRNEQFF.

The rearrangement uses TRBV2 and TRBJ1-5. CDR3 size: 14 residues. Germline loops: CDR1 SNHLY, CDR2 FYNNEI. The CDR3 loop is CASSLVDSNQPQHF.

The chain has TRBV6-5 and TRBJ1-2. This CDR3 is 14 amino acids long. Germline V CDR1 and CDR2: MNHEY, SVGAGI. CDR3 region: CASSYSAGPYGYTF.

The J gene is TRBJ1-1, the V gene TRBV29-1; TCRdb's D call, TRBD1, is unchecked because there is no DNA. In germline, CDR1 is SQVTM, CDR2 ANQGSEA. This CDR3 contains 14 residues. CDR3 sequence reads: CTSRMGPLNTEAFF.

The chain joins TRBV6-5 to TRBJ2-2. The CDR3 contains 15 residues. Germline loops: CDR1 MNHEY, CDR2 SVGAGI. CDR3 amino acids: CASSYSDGFTGELFF.

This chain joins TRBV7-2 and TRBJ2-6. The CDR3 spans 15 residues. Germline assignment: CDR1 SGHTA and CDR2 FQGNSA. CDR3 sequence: CASSLMRSGANVLTF.

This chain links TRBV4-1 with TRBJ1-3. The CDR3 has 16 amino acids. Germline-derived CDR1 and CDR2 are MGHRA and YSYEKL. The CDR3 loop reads CASSQGGISAGNTIYF.

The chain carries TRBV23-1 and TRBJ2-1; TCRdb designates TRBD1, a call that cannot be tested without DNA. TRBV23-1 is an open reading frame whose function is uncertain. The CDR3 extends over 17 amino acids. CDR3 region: CASSHPGEVVEDNEQFF.

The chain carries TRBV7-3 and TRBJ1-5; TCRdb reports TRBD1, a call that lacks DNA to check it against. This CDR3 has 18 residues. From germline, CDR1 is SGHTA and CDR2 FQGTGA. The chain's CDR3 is CASSLSQYGVSRGQPQHF.

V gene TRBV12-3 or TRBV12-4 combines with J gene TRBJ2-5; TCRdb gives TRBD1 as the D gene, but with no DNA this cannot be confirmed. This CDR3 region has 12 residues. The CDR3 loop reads CASSPDRGTQYF.

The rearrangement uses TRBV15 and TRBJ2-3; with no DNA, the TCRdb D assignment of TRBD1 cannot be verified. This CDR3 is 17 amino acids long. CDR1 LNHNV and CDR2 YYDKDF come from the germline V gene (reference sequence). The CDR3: CATSRDRGTSSTDTQYF.

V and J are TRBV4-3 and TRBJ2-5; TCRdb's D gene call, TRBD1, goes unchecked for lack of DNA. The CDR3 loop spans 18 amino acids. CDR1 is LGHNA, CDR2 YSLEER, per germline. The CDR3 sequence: CASSQHGSLGTGQETQYF.

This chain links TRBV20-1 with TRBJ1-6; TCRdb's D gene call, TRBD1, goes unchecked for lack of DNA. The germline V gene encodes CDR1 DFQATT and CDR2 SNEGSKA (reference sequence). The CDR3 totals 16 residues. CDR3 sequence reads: CSAREPGQGINSPLHF.

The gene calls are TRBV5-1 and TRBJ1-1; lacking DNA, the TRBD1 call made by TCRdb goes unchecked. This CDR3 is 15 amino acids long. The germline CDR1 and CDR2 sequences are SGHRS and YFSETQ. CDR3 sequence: CASSLGQGMNTEAFF.

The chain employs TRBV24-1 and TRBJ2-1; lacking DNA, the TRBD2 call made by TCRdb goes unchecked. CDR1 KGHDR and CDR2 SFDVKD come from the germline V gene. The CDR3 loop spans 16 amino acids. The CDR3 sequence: CATSDPADISYNEQFF.